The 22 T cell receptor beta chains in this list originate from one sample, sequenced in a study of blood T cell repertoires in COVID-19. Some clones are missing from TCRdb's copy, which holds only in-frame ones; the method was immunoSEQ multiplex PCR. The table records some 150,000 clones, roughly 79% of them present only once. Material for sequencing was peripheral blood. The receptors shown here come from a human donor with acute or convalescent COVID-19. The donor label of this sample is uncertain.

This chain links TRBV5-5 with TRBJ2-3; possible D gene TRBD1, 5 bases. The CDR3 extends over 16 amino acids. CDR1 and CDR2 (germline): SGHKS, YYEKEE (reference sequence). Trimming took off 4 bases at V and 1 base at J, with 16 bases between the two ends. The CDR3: CASSPWTTARTDTQYF. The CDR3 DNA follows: TGTGCCAGCAGCCCCTGGACGACAGCGCGCACAGATACGCAGTATTTT.

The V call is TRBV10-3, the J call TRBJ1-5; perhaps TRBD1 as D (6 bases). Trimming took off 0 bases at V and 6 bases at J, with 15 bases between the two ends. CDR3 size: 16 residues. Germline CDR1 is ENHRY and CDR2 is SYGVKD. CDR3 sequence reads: CAISESGRGKGQPQHF. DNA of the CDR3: TGTGCCATCAGTGAGTCTGGCAGGGGTAAGGGTCAGCCCCAGCATTTT.

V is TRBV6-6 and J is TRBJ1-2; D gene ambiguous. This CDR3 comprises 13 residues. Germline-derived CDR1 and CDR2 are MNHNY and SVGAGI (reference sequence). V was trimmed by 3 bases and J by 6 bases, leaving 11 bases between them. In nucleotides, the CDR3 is TGTGCCAGCAGTTATTACTTAGCGGATGGCTACACCTTC. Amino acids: CASSYYLADGYTF.

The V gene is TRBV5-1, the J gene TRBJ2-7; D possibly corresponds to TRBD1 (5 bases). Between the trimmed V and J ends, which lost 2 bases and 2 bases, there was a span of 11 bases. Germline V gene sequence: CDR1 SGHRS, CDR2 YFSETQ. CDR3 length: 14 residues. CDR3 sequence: CASSLLQAPYEQYF. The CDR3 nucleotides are TGCGCCAGCAGCTTACTACAGGCCCCCTACGAGCAGTACTTC.

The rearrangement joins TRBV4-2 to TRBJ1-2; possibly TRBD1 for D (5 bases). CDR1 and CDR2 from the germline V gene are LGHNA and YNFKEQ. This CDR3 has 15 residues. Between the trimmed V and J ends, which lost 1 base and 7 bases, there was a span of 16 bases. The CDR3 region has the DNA TGTGCCAGCAGCCAAGGGGGCCGGAGTCTACCTGGCTACACCTTC. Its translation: CASSQGGRSLPGYTF.

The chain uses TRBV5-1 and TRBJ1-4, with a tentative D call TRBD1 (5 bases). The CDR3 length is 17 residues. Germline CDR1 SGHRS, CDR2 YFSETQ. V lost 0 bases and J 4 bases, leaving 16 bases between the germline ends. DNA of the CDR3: TGCGCCAGCAGCTTGGCAGCTACCGGGAGGGGTAATGAAAAACTGTTTTTT. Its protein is CASSLAATGRGNEKLFF.

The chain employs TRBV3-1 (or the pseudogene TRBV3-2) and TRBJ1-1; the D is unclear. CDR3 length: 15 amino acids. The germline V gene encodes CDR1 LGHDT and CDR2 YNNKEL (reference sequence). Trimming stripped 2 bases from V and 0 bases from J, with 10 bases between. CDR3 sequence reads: CASSQSGGMNTEAFF. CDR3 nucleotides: TGTGCCAGCAGCCAAAGCGGAGGGATGAACACTGAAGCTTTCTTT.

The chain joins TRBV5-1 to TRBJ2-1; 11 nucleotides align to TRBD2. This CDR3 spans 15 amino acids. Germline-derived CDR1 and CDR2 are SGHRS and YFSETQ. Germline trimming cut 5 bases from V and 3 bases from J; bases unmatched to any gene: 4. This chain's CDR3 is CASRSTSGGYNEQFF. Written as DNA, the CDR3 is TGCGCCAGCAGGTCTACTAGCGGGGGCTACAATGAGCAGTTCTTC. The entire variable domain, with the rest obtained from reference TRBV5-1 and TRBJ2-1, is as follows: KAGVTQTPRYLIKTRGQQVTLSCSPISGHRSVSWYQQTPGQGLQFLFEYFSETQRNKGNFPGRFSGRQFSNSRSEMNVSTLELGDSALYLCASRSTSGGYNEQFFGPGTRLTVL.

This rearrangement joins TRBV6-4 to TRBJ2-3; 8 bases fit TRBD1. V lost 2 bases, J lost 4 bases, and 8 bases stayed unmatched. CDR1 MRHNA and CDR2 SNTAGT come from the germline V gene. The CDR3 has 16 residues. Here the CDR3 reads CASSDRAGGVADTQYF. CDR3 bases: TGTGCCAGCAGTGACAGGGCAGGGGGCGTCGCAGATACGCAGTATTTT.

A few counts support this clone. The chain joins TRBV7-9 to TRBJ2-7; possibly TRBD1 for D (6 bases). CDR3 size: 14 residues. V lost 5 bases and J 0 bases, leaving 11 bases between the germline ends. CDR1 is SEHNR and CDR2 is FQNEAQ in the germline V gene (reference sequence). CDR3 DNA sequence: TGTGCCAGCAGCCCACGGACAGACTCCTACGAGCAGTACTTC. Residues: CASSPRTDSYEQYF.

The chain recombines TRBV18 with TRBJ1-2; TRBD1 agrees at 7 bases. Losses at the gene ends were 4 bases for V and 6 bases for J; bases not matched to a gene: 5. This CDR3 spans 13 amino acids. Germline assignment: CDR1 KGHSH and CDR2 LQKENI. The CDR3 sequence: CASSLGTVNGYTF. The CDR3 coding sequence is TGTGCCAGCTCACTTGGGACAGTGAATGGCTACACCTTC.

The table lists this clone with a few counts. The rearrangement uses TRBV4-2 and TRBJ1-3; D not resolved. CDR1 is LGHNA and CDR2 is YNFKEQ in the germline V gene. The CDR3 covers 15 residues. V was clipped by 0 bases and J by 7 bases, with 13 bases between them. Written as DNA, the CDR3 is TGTGCCAGCAGCCAAGATAAAGGGAGGGCCAACACCATATATTTT. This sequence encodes CASSQDKGRANTIYF.

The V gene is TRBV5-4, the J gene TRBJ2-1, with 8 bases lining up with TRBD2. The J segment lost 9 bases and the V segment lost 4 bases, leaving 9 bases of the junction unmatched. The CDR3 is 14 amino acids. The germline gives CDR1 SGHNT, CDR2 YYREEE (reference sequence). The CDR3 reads CASSVSGLGSEQFF. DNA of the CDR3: TGTGCCAGCAGCGTCTCGGGACTAGGCTCTGAGCAGTTCTTC. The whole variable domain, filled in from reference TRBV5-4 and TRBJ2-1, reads ETGVTQSPTHLIKTRGQQVTLRCSSQSGHNTVSWYQQALGQGPQFIFQYYREEENGRGNFPPRFSGLQFPNYSSELNVNALELDDSALYLCASSVSGLGSEQFFGPGTRLTVL.

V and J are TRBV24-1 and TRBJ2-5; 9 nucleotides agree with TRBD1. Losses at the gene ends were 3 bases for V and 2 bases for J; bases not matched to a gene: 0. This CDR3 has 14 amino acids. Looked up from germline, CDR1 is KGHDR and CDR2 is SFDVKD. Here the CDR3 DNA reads TGTGCCACCAGTGATGACAGGGGGCAAGAGACCCAGTACTTC. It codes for CATSDDRGQETQYF.

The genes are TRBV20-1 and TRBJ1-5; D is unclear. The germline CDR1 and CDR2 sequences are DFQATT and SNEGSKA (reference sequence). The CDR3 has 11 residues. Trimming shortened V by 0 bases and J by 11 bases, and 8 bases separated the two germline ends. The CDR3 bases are TGCAGTGCTAGAGAAACAGTGGCCCAGCATTTT. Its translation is CSARETVAQHF.

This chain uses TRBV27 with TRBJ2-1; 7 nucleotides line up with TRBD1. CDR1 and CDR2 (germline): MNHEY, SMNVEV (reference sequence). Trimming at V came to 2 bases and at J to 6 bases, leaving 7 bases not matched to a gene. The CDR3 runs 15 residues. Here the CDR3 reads CASSLDRTGFNEQFF. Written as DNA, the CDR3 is TGTGCCAGCAGTTTAGACCGGACAGGTTTCAATGAGCAGTTCTTC.

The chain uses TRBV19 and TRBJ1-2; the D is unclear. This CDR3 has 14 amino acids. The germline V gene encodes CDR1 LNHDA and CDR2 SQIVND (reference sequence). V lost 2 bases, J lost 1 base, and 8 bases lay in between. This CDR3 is CASSIKIDNYGYTF. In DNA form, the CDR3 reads TGTGCCAGTAGTATAAAGATAGATAACTATGGCTACACCTTC.

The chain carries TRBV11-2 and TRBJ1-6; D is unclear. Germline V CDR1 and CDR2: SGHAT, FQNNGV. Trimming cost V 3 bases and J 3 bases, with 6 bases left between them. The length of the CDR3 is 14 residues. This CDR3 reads CASSLAVYNSPLHF. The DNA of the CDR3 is TGTGCCAGCAGCTTGGCAGTCTATAATTCACCCCTCCACTTT.

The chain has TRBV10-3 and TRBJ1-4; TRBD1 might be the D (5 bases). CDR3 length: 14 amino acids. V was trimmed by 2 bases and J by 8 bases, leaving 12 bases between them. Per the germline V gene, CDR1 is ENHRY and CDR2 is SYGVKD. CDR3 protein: CAISEGRELEKLFF. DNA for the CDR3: TGTGCCATCAGTGAGGGCAGGGAATTAGAAAAACTGTTTTTT.

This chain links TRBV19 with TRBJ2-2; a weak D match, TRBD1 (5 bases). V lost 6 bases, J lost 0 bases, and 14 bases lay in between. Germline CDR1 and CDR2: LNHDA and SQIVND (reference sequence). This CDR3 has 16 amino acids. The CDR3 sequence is CASRQAFLANTGELFF. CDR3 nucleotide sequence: TGTGCCAGTAGACAGGCCTTCCTCGCGAACACCGGGGAGCTGTTTTTT.

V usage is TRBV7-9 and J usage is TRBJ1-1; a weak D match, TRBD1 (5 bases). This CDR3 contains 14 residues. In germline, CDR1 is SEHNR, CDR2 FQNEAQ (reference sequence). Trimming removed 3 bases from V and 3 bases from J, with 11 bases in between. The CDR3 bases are TGTGCCAGCAGCTTGCGGGACGGTTACACTGAAGCTTTCTTT. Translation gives CASSLRDGYTEAFF.

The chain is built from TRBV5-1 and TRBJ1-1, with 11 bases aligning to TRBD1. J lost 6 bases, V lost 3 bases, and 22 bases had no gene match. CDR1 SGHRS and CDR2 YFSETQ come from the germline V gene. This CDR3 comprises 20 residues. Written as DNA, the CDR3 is TGCGCCAGCAGCTCAGGCTCCCATACAGGACAGGGGGCCCGGTTGTCTGAAGCTTTCTTT. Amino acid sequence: CASSSGSHTGQGARLSEAFF.